A selection of T cell receptor beta chains follows, all from one sample in a study of shared clonotypes between healthy human individuals. Here immunoSEQ multiplex PCR was the method, and the copy in TCRdb shows in-frame clones only, minus some. This sample has some 580,000 clones, with almost 97% found just once. Input material: naive CD4+ T cells sorted from blood. The receptors shown here come from a woman under 40 in good health. Both conserved end residues are part of each CDR3. The D gene is left open where the match is weak. Size is stated for part of the rows, as once, few or many counts, or as a class when the clone is expanded.

>TRBV29-1|.|TRBJ2-7|.
CSARDRSYEQYF
TGCAGCGCCAGGGACCGTTCCTACGAGCAGTACTTC
>TRBV10-3|.|TRBJ1-2|.
CAISGPPPYGYTF
TGTGCCATCAGTGGCCCCCCACCCTATGGCTACACCTTC
>TRBV15|.|TRBJ2-3|.
CATSPNGGDTQYF
TGTGCCACCAGCCCAAACGGCGGGGATACGCAGTATTTT
>TRBV11-1|TRBD2|TRBJ2-3|once
CASSLAGSDTQYF
TGTGCCAGCAGCCTAGCGGGAAGCGATACGCAGTATTTT
>TRBV2|.|TRBJ2-2|.
CASSADGAGELFF
TGTGCCAGCAGTGCCGATGGTGCGGGGGAGCTGTTTTTT
>TRBV7-3|TRBD2|TRBJ2-5|.
CASSTSSGSGETQYF
TGTGCCAGCAGCACTTCTAGCGGGAGTGGAGAGACCCAGTACTTC
>TRBV6-1|.|TRBJ2-7|.
CASSELGTYEQYF
TGTGCCAGCAGTGAACTAGGGACCTACGAGCAGTACTTC
>TRBV11-1|.|TRBJ2-1|.
CASSPGTIRGIPFF
TGTGCCAGCAGCCCCGGGACGATTAGGGGTATTCCGTTCTTC
>TRBV5-1|.|TRBJ1-1|.
CASSLEGRENTEAFF
TGCGCCAGCAGCTTGGAGGGGAGGGAGAACACTGAAGCTTTCTTT
>TRBV5-4|.|TRBJ2-7|.
CASSTPRDGRYEQYF
TGTGCCAGCAGCACTCCTCGGGACGGGCGATACGAGCAGTACTTC
>TRBV5-4|TRBD1|TRBJ2-7|.
CASSLRDRVYEQYF
TGTGCCAGCAGCCTCCGGGACAGGGTCTACGAGCAGTACTTC
>TRBV30|.|TRBJ1-2|few
CAWSRTYGYTF
TGTGCCTGGAGCCGAACCTATGGCTACACCTTC
>TRBV7-7|.|TRBJ2-2|.
CASSRGTGVGGELFF
TGTGCCAGCAGCCGCGGAACGGGTGTTGGCGGGGAGCTGTTTTTT
>TRBV7-8|.|TRBJ1-2|.
CASSFEDYGYTF
TGTGCCAGCAGCTTTGAGGACTATGGCTACACCTTC
>TRBV5-1|.|TRBJ2-3|.
CASSLAGASTDTQYF
TGCGCCAGCAGCTTGGCCGGGGCTAGCACAGATACGCAGTATTTT
>TRBV19|TRBD2|TRBJ2-7|.
CASSSPRLAGEGEQYF
TGTGCCAGTAGTTCCCCCCGACTAGCGGGAGAAGGCGAGCAGTACTTC